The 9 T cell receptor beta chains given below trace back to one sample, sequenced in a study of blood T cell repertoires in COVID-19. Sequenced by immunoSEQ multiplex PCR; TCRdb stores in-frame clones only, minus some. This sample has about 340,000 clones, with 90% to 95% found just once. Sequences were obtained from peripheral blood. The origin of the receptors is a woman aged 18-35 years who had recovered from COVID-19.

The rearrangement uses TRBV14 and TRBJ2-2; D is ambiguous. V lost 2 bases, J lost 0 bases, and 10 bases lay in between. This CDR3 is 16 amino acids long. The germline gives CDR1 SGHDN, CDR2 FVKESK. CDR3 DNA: TGTGCCAGCAGCCAACACAGCAGTTCGAACACCGGGGAGCTGTTTTTT. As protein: CASSQHSSSNTGELFF. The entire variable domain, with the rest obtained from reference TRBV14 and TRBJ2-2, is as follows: EAGVTQFPSHSVIEKGQTVTLRCDPISGHDNLYWYRRVMGKEIKFLLHFVKESKQDESGMPNNRFLAERTGGTYSTLKVQPAELEDSGVYFCASSQHSSSNTGELFFGEGSRLTVL.

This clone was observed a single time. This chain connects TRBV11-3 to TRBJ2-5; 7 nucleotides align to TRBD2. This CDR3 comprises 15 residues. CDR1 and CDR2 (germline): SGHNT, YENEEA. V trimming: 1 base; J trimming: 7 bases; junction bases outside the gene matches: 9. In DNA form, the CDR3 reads TGTGCCAGCAGCTTAGCCGAAGCGGGAACGGGGACCCAGTACTTC. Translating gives CASSLAEAGTGTQYF.

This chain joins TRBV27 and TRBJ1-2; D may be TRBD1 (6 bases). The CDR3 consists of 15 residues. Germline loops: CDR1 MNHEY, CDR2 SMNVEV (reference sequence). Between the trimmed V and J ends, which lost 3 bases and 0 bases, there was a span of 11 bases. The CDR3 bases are TGTGCCAGCAGTTTCCGACAGGCTACTAACTATGGCTACACCTTC. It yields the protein CASSFRQATNYGYTF.

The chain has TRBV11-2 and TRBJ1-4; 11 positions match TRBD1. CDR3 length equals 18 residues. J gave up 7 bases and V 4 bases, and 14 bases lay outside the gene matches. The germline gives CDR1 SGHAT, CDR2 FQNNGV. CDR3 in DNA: TGTGCCAGCAGCTCCATCGGGACAGGGGGGGCCAGGGGTGAAAAACTGTTTTTT. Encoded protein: CASSSIGTGGARGEKLFF.

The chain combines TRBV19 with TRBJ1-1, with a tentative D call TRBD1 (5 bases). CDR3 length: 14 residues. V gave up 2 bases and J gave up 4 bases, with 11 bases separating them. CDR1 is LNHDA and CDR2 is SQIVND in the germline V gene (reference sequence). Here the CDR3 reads CASSISQGITEAFF. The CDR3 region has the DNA TGTGCCAGTAGTATATCGCAGGGTATCACTGAAGCTTTCTTT.

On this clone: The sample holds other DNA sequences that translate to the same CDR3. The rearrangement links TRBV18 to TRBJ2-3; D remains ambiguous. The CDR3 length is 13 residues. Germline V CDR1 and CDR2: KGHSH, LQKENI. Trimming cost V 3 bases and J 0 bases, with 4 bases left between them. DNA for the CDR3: TGTGCCAGCTCACCGTCTAGCACAGATACGCAGTATTTT. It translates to CASSPSSTDTQYF. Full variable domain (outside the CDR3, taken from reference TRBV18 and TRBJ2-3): NAGVMQNPRHLVRRRGQEARLRCSPMKGHSHVYWYRQLPEEGLKFMVYLQKENIIDESGMPKERFSAEFPKEGPSILRIQQVVRGDSAAYFCASSPSSTDTQYFGPGTRLTVL.

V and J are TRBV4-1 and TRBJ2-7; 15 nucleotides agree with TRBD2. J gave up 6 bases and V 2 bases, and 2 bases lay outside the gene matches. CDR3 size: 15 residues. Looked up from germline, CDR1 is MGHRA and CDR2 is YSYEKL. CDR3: CASSQPGLAGGEQYV. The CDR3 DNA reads TGCGCCAGCAGCCAACCGGGACTAGCGGGAGGCGAGCAGTACGTC.

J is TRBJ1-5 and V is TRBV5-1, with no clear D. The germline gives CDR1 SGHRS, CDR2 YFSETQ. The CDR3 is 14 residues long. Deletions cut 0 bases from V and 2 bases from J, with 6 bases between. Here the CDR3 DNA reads TGCGCCAGCAGCTTGGGCGAGGGCAATCAGCCCCAGCATTTT. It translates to CASSLGEGNQPQHF.

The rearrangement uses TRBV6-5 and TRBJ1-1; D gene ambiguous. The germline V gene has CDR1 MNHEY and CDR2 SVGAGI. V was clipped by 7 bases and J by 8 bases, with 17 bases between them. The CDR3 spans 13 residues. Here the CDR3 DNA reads TGTGCCAGCATAAGTCCGGCGAGGGCGGAAGCTTTCTTT. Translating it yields CASISPARAEAFF.